Given below is one T cell receptor (beta chain) in context. V was shortened by 3 bases and J by 3 bases, with 10 bases between the two germline ends. The CDR3 consists of 14 residues. A single record per CDR3 protein comes from TCRdb applying MiXCR to the RT-PCR reads. The data show about 680,000 distinct CDR3 sequences, 13% to 15% seen once. This receptor was taken from a female donor in good health, serving as a healthy control. The chain has TRBV12-3 or TRBV12-4 and TRBJ2-3; D is uncertain. Sequencing was carried out using memory CD4+ T cells from blood. The CDR3, as DNA: TGTGCCAGCAGTTTTGCTGGGCAGACAGATACGCAGTATTTT. Amino acid sequence: CASSFAGQTDTQYF.